This T cell receptor beta chain was identified in a study of shared clonotypes between healthy human individuals. Assay used: immunoSEQ multiplex PCR; TCRdb lists only in-frame clones, some missing. The sample lists millions of clones; about 95% were seen once. Terminally differentiated effector memory CD45RA+ cells were excluded from the naive CD8 cells, which were CD45RO-negative and positively selected for CCR7. CDR1 and CDR2 from the germline V gene are MNHNY and SVGAGI (reference sequence). The V end lost 2 bases, the J end lost 0 bases, and 11 bases lay between the germline ends. The CDR3 length is 16 residues.

Sequencing was performed on naive CD8+ T cells sorted from blood. The chain employs TRBV6-6 and TRBJ1-3; D is possibly TRBD1 (5 bases). The TCR was taken from a man between 18 and 29 years old in good health. Here the CDR3 reads CASSYVGRSSGNTIYF. CDR3 coding DNA: TGTGCCAGCAGTTACGTGGGACGGAGCTCTGGAAACACCATATATTTT.